This T cell receptor beta chain was recovered during a study of neoadjuvant anti-PD-1 for oral cavity cancer. The method was immunoSEQ multiplex PCR; TCRdb's version includes in-frame clones alone and lacks a portion of them. The sample has over 1,300 clones; roughly 55% are singletons. Time point noted: after neoadjuvant nivolumab, at surgical resection. Patients had HPV-negative, locally advanced oral cavity squamous cell carcinoma. The study's findings and limits: Each response group had just a few patients in TCR analyses.

Of note for this clone: Its antigen is not known.

The CDR3 is 13 amino acids. CDR1 is SQVTM, CDR2 ANQGSEA, per germline. The junction had 5 bases not matched to a gene; V was cut back by 4 bases and J by 6 bases. The sequenced sample was tumor tissue, obtained after nivolumab (anti-PD-1) treatment. The chain employs TRBV29-1 and TRBJ1-2, with TRBD1 matching 10 bases. This receptor was obtained from a person between 35 and 79 years old with oral cavity squamous cell carcinoma. CDR3 protein: CSVGGQGSDGYTF. As DNA, the CDR3 is TGCAGCGTTGGGGGACAGGGGTCGGATGGCTACACCTTC.